This TCR beta chain was recorded in a study of T cell responses to AZD1222 COVID-19 vaccine. Findings and limits, study-wide: Every sample of the repertoires postdated the peak T cell response. The donor group comprised mostly white British people and more females; the analysis possibly underestimated clonal diversity.

Worth noting for this clone: The target antigen is unknown.

The ends lost 2 bases at V and 4 bases at J; junction bases unmatched: 11. The germline CDR1 and CDR2 sequences are SGHAT and FQNNGV. The CDR3 is made up of 17 amino acids. The repertoire was sequenced with immunoSEQ multiplex PCR; TCRdb's copy has only in-frame clones and lacks some. The sample shows 150,000 to 200,000 clones, more than 80% of them seen only once. The sample was peripheral blood, taken 28 days after the second dose of the MenACWY control vaccine. This rearrangement joins TRBV11-2 to TRBJ2-3, with 8 bases matching TRBD2. The TCR comes from an adult who received the MenACWY meningococcal vaccine as a control. The CDR3 nucleotides are TGTGCCAGCAGCTTACCTACTAACCCGGGAGGGTCAGATACGCAGTATTTT. Translating it yields CASSLPTNPGGSDTQYF.